This TCR beta chain was obtained from a study of tumor-infiltrating lymphocytes in primary liver carcinoma. It was from about 21-30 mg of unsorted bulk tissue that RNA and DNA were co-extracted. All tumor specimens exceeded 90% viable tumor cells. Making TCR beta cDNA involved approximately 510 ng total RNA and a constant-region primer. ARM-PCR, slightly modified, supplied the TCR beta libraries through three nested multiplex PCR rounds. The opening two PCR rounds, about 11 cycles each, paired TRBV1-TRBV30 forward primers with a C-beta reverse primer. MiXCR was run by TCRdb on the multiplex PCR reads, yielding one entry per CDR3 protein. The sample has roughly 25,000 distinct CDR3 sequences; roughly 80% are singletons. In germline, CDR1 is KGHSH, CDR2 LQKENI. The CDR3 consists of 13 residues. V was trimmed by 8 bases and J by 5 bases, leaving 13 bases between them. This clonotype was detected ten times or more.

This clonotype was sampled from a young woman with primary liver carcinoma and hepatitis B virus infection. The rearrangement links TRBV18 to TRBJ2-1, with TRBD2 as a possible D gene (6 bases). The source material was liver tumor tissue from sampling region 5. Subset specified: tumor region T5, tumor centre. The CDR3 DNA sequence: TGTGCCAGCCGCCTAGCGCCCAACAATGAGCAGTTCTTC. Protein: CASRLAPNNEQFF.